This TCR beta chain was sequenced for a study of cytomegalovirus exposure and HLA in healthy donors. This clone has a handful of counts. The antigen is undetermined. PCR amplification relied on 60 Vbeta primers (plus 13 Jbeta primers). Repertoires were generated with immunoSEQ multiplex PCR, while TCRdb's copy carries only in-frame clones and drops some. The sample holds about 130,000 clones, more than 75% seen once. Nominally healthy donors were sampled, though unrecorded immune exposures were likely. Whole-study results and caveats: TCR beta chains numbering under 200 were designated cytomegalovirus-associated. In a later analysis, V- and J-gene trimming of beta chains associated with a DCLRE1C missense variant, replicated independently. When analyzed later, the rates of TCR association showed variation by HLA locus, with DRB1 the most and HLA-C the fewest.

Germline V lookup: CDR1 MDHEN, CDR2 SYDVKM. The trim removed 5 bases at V and 6 bases at J, leaving 2 bases unmatched. The CDR3 loop spans 13 amino acids. The sample comprised PBMCs. This sequence originates from a female donor in good health and CMV-seronegative. V gene TRBV28 combines with J gene TRBJ1-5; 9 bases are a match to TRBD1. The CDR3 bases are TGTGCCAGCAGTGGGACAGGGCGTCAGCCCCAGCATTTT. This codes for CASSGTGRQPQHF.